This TCR beta chain is from a study of T cells in Graves' hyperthyroidism and ophthalmopathy. CDR1 is SGHVS and CDR2 is FNYEAQ in the germline V gene. The germline V and J ends were trimmed by 7 bases and 7 bases, with 20 bases remaining between them. The CDR3 is 14 amino acids. Amplified TCR beta CDR3 regions derived from RNA transcripts. TCR CDR3 underwent first-round RT-PCR with the HTBI primer set. TCRdb passed the multiplex PCR reads through MiXCR, listing each CDR3 protein once. This table has 500,000 to 650,000 distinct CDR3 sequences, about 45% appearing once. The receptor was derived from an adult woman with Graves' disease, either hyperthyroidism or ophthalmopathy (not recorded which). The chain carries TRBV7-6 and TRBJ2-7, with D perhaps TRBD1 or TRBD2 (5 bases each). What was sequenced was peripheral blood or thyroid tissue (not recorded which). The CDR3 region is CASTPRDLQEEQYF. CDR3 bases: TGTGCCAGCACCCCCCGGGACCTTCAAGAGGAGCAGTACTTC.